This paragraph reports one T cell receptor beta chain. This entry belongs to a study of CD4 and CD8 cells across lung adenocarcinoma regions. TCRdb re-called the PCR reads with MiXCR, one entry per CDR3 protein. The sample comprises almost 5,000 distinct CDR3 sequences, just under 60% of which are singletons, and 16% rests with the top ten. Localized lung adenocarcinoma, a non-small cell lung cancer, affected the donors. This TCR came from a male donor with lung adenocarcinoma. The CD4 and CD8 labels of this study may be unreliable. The sample taken for sequencing was CD4+ T cells from the center of a lung tumor.

CDR3 sequence reads: CASSGGFTSGGKTQYF. The CDR3 DNA is TGTGCCAGCAGTGGGGGTTTTACTAGCGGGGGAAAGACCCAGTACTTC. The J gene is TRBJ2-5, the V gene TRBV6-1; 11 bases agree with TRBD2. Germline assignment: CDR1 MNHNS and CDR2 SASEGT. Germline trimming cut 4 bases from V and 6 bases from J; bases unmatched to any gene: 10. This CDR3 is built from 16 residues.